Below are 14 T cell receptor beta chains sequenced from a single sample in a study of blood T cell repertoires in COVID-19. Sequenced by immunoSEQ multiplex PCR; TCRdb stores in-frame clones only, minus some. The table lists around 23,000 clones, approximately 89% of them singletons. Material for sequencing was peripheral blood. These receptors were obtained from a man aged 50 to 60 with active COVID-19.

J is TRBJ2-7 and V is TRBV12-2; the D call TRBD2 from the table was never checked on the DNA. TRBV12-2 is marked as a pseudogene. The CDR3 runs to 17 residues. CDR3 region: CASRLGGEGGPFYEQYF. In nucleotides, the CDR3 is TGTGCAAGTCGCTTAGGAGGTGAGGGAGGGCCTTTCTACGAGCAGTACTTC.

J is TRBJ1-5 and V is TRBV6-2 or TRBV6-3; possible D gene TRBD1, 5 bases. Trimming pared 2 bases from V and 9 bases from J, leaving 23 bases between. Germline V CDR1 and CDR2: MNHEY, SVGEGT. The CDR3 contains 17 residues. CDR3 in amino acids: CASSYPGGWADGTPQHF. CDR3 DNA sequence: TGTGCCAGCAGTTACCCGGGGGGGTGGGCGGACGGGACGCCCCAGCATTTT.

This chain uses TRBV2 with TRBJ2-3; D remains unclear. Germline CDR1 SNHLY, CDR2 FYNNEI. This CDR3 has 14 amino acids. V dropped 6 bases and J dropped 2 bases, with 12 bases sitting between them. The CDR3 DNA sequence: TGTGCCAGCAGACCCGACATCGTCACAGATACGCAGTATTTT. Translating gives CASRPDIVTDTQYF.

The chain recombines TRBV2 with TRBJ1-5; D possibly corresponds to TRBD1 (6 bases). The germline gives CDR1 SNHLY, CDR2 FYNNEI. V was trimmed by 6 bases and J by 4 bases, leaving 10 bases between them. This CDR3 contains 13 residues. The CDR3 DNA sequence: TGTGCCAGCAGGAACAGGGATAATCAGCCCCAGCATTTT. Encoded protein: CASRNRDNQPQHF.

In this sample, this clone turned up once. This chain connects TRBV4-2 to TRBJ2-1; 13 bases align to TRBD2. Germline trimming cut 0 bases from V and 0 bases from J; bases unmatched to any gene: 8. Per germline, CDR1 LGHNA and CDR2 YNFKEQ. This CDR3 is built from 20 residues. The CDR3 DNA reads TGTGCCAGCAGCCAAGAAGGACTAGCGGGAGTAGTAAGCTCCTACAATGAGCAGTTCTTC. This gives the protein CASSQEGLAGVVSSYNEQFF.

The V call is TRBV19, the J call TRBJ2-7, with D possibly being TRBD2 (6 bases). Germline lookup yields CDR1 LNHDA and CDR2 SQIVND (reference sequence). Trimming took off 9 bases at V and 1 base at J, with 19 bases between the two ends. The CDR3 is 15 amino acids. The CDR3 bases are TGTGCCAGCCCCCTTCCGCGGGACGGATCCTACGAGCAGTACTTC. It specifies CASPLPRDGSYEQYF. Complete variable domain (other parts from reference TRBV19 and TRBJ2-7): DGGITQSPKYLFRKEGQNVTLSCEQNLNHDAMYWYRQDPGQGLRLIYYSQIVNDFQKGDIAEGYSVSREKKESFPLTVTSAQKNPTAFYLCASPLPRDGSYEQYFGPGTRLTVT.

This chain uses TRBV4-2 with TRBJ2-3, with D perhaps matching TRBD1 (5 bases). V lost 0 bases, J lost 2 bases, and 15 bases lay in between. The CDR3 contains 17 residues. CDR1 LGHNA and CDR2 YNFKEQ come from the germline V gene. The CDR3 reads CASSQDLGAGPTDTQYF. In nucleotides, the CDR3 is TGTGCCAGCAGCCAAGATCTAGGGGCAGGGCCCACAGATACGCAGTATTTT.

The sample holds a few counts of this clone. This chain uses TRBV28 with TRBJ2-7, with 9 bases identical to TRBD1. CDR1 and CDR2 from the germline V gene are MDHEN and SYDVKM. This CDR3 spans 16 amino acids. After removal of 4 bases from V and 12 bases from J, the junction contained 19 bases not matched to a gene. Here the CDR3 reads CASSSPAGTGSTQGYF. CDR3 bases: TGTGCCAGCAGTTCCCCCGCCGGGACAGGGTCCACCCAGGGGTACTTC.

Here the CDR3 DNA reads TGTGCCAGCAGCTTGTCACCATCGGGGCTAGCGGGAGGGGATACGCAGTATTTT. Amino acids: CASSLSPSGLAGGDTQYF. The J gene is TRBJ2-3, the V gene TRBV5-4, with 12 bases fitting TRBD2. Germline CDR1 is SGHNT and CDR2 is YYREEE (reference sequence). After removal of 1 base from V and 6 bases from J, the junction contained 12 bases not matched to a gene. The CDR3 is made up of 18 amino acids.

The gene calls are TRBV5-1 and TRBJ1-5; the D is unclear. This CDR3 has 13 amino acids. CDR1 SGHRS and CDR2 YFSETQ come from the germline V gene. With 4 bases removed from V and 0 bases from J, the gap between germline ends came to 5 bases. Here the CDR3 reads CASSEGSNQPQHF. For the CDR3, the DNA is TGCGCCAGCAGCGAGGGTAGCAATCAGCCCCAGCATTTT.

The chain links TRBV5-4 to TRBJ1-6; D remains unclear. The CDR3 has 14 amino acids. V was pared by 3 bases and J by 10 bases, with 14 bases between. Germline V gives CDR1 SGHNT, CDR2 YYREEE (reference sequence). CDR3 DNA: TGTGCCAGCAGCTCCTCCGGGGTGTACTCACCCCTCCACTTT. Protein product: CASSSSGVYSPLHF. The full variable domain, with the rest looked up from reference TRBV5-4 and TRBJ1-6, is ETGVTQSPTHLIKTRGQQVTLRCSSQSGHNTVSWYQQALGQGPQFIFQYYREEENGRGNFPPRFSGLQFPNYSSELNVNALELDDSALYLCASSSSGVYSPLHFGNGTRLTVT.

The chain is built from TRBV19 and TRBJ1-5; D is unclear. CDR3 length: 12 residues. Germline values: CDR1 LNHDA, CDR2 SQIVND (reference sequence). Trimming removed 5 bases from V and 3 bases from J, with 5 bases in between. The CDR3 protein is CASSENNQPQHF. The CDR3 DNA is TGTGCCAGTAGTGAGAACAATCAGCCCCAGCATTTT.

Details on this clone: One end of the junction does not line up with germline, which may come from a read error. The CDR3 is CASSPGTGNGANVLTF. The DNA for the CDR3 is TGTGCTAGCAGCCCCGGGACAGGGAACGGGGCCAACGTCCTGACTTTC. J is TRBJ2-6 and V is TRBV7-7, with 9 nucleotides matching TRBD1. The CDR3 is 16 amino acids. Germline lookup yields CDR1 SSHAT and CDR2 FNYEAQ (reference sequence).

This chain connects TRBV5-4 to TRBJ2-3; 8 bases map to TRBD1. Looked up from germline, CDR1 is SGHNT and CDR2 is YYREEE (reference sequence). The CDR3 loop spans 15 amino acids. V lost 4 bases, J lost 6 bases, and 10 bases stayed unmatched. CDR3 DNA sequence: TGTGCCAGCAGCCCTTGGACAGGGATAGAGGATACGCAGTATTTT. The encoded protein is CASSPWTGIEDTQYF. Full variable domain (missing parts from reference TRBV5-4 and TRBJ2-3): ETGVTQSPTHLIKTRGQQVTLRCSSQSGHNTVSWYQQALGQGPQFIFQYYREEENGRGNFPPRFSGLQFPNYSSELNVNALELDDSALYLCASSPWTGIEDTQYFGPGTRLTVL.